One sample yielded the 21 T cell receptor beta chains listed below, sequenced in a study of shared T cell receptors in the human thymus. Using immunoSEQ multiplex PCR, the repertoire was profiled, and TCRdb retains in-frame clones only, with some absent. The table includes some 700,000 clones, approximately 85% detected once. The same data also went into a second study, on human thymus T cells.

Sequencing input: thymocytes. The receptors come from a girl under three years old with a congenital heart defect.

In nucleotides, the CDR3 is TGCGCCAGCAGCCAAGCTAGGTCCCGGGGTTACACAGATACGCAGTATTTT. Encoded protein: CASSQARSRGYTDTQYF. The gene calls are TRBV4-3 and TRBJ2-3; perhaps TRBD2 as D (5 bases). V shed 1 base and J shed 2 bases, with 16 bases lying between them. The germline V gene encodes CDR1 LGHNA and CDR2 YSLEER. The CDR3 spans 17 residues.

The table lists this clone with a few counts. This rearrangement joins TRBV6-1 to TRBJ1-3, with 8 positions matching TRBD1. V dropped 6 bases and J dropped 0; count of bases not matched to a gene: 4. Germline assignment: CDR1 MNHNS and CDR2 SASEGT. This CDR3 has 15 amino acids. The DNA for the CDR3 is TGTGCCAGCAGAACGGACAGGGACTCTGGAAACACCATATATTTT. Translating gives CASRTDRDSGNTIYF.

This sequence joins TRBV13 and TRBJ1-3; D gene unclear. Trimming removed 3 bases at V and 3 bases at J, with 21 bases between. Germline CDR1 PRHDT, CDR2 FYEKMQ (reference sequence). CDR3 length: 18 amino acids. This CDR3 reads CASSFSRLRKPGGNTIYF. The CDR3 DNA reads TGTGCCAGCAGCTTTTCGAGACTGAGGAAGCCCGGTGGAAACACCATATATTTT.

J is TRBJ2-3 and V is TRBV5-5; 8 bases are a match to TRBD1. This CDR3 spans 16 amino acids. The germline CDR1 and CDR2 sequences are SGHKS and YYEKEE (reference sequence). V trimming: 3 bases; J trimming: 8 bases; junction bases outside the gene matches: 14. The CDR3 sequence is CASSSDDGQGHGTQYF. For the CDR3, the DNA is TGTGCCAGCAGCTCAGACGATGGACAGGGTCACGGTACGCAGTATTTT.

In nucleotides, the CDR3 is TGTGCCAGCAGCCCATCACGCGTAAATAACTATGGCTACACCTTC. It is translated as CASSPSRVNNYGYTF. The chain has TRBV21-1 and TRBJ1-2. TRBV21-1 is a recognized pseudogene. The CDR3 runs 15 residues.

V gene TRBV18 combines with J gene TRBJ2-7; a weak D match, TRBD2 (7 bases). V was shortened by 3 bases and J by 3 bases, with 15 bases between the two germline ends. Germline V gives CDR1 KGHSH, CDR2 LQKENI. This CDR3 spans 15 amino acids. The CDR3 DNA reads TGTGCCAGCTCACCGCGGGGGCGGGGACACTACGAGCAGTACTTC. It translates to CASSPRGRGHYEQYF.

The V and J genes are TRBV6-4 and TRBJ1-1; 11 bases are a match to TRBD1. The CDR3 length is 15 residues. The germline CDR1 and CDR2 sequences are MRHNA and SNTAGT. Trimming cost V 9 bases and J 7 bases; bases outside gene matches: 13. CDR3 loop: CASRKDRGREDEAFF. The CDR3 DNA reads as TGTGCCAGTCGTAAGGACAGGGGGCGGGAGGATGAAGCTTTCTTT.

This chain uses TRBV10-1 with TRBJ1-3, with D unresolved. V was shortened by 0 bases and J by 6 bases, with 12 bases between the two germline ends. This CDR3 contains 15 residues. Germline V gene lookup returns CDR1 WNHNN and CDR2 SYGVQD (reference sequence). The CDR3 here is CASSESSGRENTIYF. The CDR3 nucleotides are TGCGCCAGCAGTGAGTCCTCGGGGAGGGAAAACACCATATATTTT.

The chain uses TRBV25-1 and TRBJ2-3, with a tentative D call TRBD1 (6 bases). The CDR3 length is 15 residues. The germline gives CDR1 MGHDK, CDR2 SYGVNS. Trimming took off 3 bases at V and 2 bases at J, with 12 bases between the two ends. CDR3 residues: CASSEGDKPTDTQYF. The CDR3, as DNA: TGTGCCAGCAGTGAGGGGGACAAACCCACAGATACGCAGTATTTT.

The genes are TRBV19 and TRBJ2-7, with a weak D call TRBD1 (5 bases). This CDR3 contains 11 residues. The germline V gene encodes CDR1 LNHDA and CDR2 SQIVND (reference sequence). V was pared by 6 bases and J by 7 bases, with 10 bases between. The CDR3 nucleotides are TGTGCCAGTAGGAAGGCAGGGGAGCAGTACTTC. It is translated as CASRKAGEQYF.

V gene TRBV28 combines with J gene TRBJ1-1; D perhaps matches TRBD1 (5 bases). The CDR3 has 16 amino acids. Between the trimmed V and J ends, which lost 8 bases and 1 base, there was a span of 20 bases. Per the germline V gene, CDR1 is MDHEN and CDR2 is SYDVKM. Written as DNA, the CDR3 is TGTGCCAGCGGAACAATCAGGGAAGGAGAGAACACTGAAGCTTTCTTT. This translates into CASGTIREGENTEAFF.

Here the CDR3 DNA reads TGTGCCAGCAGCCGCTTCGGAGGGCGGAATCAGCCCCAGCATTTT. Its translation: CASSRFGGRNQPQHF. J is TRBJ1-5 and V is TRBV6-5; D remains ambiguous. Germline V gene data show CDR1 as MNHEY and CDR2 as SVGAGI. Trimming left V 6 bases short and J 4 bases short, with 16 bases between. CDR3 size: 15 residues.

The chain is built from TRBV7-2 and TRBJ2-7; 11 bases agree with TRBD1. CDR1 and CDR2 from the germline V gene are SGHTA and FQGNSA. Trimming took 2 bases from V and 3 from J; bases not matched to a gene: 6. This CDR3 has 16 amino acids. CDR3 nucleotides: TGTGCCAGCAGCTTAACCCGGACAGGGGGCTTCTACGAGCAGTACTTC. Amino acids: CASSLTRTGGFYEQYF.

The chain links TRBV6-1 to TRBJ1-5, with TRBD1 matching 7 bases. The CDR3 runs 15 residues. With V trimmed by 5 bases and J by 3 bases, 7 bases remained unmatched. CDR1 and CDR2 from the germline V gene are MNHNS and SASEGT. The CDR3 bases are TGTGCCAGCAGTCGGTCACAGGGGAACAATCAGCCCCAGCATTTT. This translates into CASSRSQGNNQPQHF.

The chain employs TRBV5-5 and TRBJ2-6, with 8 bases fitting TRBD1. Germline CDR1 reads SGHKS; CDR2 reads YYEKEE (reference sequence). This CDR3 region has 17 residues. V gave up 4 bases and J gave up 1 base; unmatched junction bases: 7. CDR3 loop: CASSHGQGTSGANVLTF. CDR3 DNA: TGTGCCAGCAGCCACGGACAGGGCACGTCTGGGGCCAACGTCCTGACTTTC.

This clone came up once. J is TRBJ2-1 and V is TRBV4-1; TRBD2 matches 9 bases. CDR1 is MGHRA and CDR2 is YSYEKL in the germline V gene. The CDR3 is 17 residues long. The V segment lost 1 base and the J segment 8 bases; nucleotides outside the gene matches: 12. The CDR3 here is CASSQVPGLATSYEQFF. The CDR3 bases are TGCGCCAGCAGCCAAGTTCCGGGACTAGCTACTTCCTATGAGCAGTTCTTC.

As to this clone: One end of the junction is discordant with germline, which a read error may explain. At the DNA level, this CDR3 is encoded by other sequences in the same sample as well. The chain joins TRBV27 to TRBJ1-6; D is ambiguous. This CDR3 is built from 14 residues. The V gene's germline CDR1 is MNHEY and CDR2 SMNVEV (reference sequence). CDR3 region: CASKWMGENSPLHF. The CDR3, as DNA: TGTGCCAGCAAGTGGATGGGAGAAAATTCCCCCCTCCACTTT.

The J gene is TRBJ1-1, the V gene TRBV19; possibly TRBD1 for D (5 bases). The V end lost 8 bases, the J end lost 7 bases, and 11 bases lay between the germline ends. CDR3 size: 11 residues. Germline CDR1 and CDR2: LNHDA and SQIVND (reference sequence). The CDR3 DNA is TGTGCCAGTTTTTGGGGGGTTGAAGCTTTCTTT. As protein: CASFWGVEAFF.

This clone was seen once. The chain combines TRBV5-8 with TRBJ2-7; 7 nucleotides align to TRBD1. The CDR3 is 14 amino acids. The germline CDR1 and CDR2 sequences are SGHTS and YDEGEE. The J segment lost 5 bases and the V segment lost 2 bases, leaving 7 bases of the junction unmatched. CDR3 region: CASSFYRGVHEQYF. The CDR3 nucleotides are TGTGCCAGCAGCTTTTACAGGGGCGTCCACGAGCAGTACTTC.

This chain's CDR3 is CASSQDRSRGATDTQYF. DNA of the CDR3: TGCGCCAGCAGCCAAGATCGATCGCGGGGGGCCACAGATACGCAGTATTTT. The V and J genes are TRBV4-1 and TRBJ2-3; TRBD2 agrees at 8 bases. The trim removed 0 bases at V and 2 bases at J, leaving 7 bases unmatched. This CDR3 spans 17 amino acids. Germline assignment: CDR1 MGHRA and CDR2 YSYEKL.

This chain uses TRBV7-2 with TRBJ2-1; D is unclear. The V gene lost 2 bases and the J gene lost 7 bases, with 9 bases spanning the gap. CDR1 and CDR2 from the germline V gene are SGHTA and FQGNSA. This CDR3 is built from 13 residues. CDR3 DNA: TGTGCCAGCAGCTTAATAGCCTCTAATGAGCAGTTCTTC. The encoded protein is CASSLIASNEQFF.